This TCR beta chain was obtained from a study of blood T cell repertoires in COVID-19. Study as a whole: Samples representing acute and convalescent COVID-19 were sourced from the United States, Italy and Spain. From T cells, B-cell-depleted T cells, or PBMCs came the material, which was cDNA or gDNA.

Study processing details: It was from reference gene primer amplification that nucleated cell counts were estimated. Data came from immunoSEQ multiplex PCR; TCRdb stores just in-frame clones and leaves some out. V, J and clone size are taken as reported in that table, and D and trimming were inferred from the DNA itself. Here the sample spans hundreds of thousands of clones, approximately 86% being singletons. Trimming removed 3 bases from V and 3 bases from J, with 9 bases in between. Per the germline V gene, CDR1 is KGHSH and CDR2 is LQKENI. The CDR3 has 14 amino acids. This chain uses TRBV18 with TRBJ1-5, with a weak D call TRBD1 (6 bases). The receptor was isolated from a man aged 65 to 79 with acute or convalescent COVID-19. The sample taken for sequencing was peripheral blood. The CDR3 DNA is TGTGCCAGCTCACCCCAGGGGATCAATCAGCCCCAGCATTTT. Residues: CASSPQGINQPQHF.